These T cell receptor beta chains were read from a single sample in a study of blood T cell repertoires in COVID-19. Some clones are missing from TCRdb's copy, which holds only in-frame ones; the method was immunoSEQ multiplex PCR. The table records fewer than 200,000 clones, approximately 90% of them present only once. Specimen: peripheral blood. Receptor source: a man between 18 and 35 years old who had recovered from COVID-19. CDR3s include the opening cysteine and the closing phenylalanine or tryptophan. Fields, in order: V gene, J gene, D gene, clone size, CDR3 protein, CDR3 DNA. D genes are given only for firm matches. Not all rows give a size; the values are once, few, many and, for expanded clones, a class.

>TRBV18|TRBJ2-7|TRBD1|once
CASSPGRGIYEQYF
TGTGCCAGCTCACCGGGCAGGGGGATCTACGAGCAGTACTTC
>TRBV3-1/TRBV3-2|TRBJ2-2|.|.
CASSQDKGAGSGELFF
TGTGCCAGCAGCCAAGATAAAGGGGCAGGGTCCGGGGAGCTGTTTTTT
>TRBV5-5|TRBJ2-2|TRBD1|.
CASSHGQDIGELFF
TGTGCCAGCAGCCATGGACAGGATATCGGGGAGCTGTTTTTT
>TRBV3-1/TRBV3-2|TRBJ1-2|TRBD1|.
CASSHLTDRGYGYTF
TGTGCCAGCAGCCACCTCACGGACAGGGGCTATGGCTACACCTTC
>TRBV9|TRBJ2-1|TRBD2|.
CASTPGGYNEQFF
TGTGCCAGCACCCCGGGGGGGTACAATGAGCAGTTCTTC
>TRBV5-1|TRBJ2-1|.|.
CASSLPTGSPEQFF
TGCGCCAGCAGTCTCCCGACGGGGAGTCCTGAGCAGTTCTTC
>TRBV6-6|TRBJ2-3|.|.
CASSYFEGGSDTQYF
TGTGCCAGCAGTTACTTCGAAGGAGGATCCGATACGCAGTATTTT
>TRBV9|TRBJ2-5|TRBD1|.
CASSVGSAGGAETQYF
TGTGCCAGCAGCGTAGGATCGGCAGGGGGCGCGGAGACCCAGTACTTC
>TRBV5-1|TRBJ1-2|.|.
CASSFSGQTYGYTF
TGCGCCAGCAGCTTCTCCGGACAGACCTATGGCTACACCTTC
>TRBV10-3|TRBJ1-2|TRBD1|once
CAISESVGQGVTNYGYTF
TGTGCCATCAGTGAGTCGGTAGGACAGGGGGTAACTAACTATGGCTACACCTTC
>TRBV6-2/TRBV6-3|TRBJ2-1|.|.
CASSAQGGYNEQFF
TGTGCCAGCAGTGCCCAGGGCGGCTACAATGAGCAGTTCTTC
>TRBV4-1|TRBJ2-7|TRBD1|once
CASSQKTGQGPPSYEQYF
TGCGCCAGCAGCCAGAAAACCGGACAGGGTCCCCCCTCCTACGAGCAGTACTTC
>TRBV6-5|TRBJ2-3|.|.
CASTGDTDTQYF
TGTGCCAGCACAGGGGACACAGATACGCAGTATTTT
>TRBV2|TRBJ1-2|.|.
CASSEGRFTF
TGTGCCAGCAGTGAAGGGCGGTTCACCTTC
>TRBV19|TRBJ2-2|TRBD1|.
CASSVLTGSAGELFF
TGTGCCAGTAGCGTCCTGACAGGGAGCGCCGGGGAGCTGTTTTTT
>TRBV29-1|TRBJ2-7|TRBD2|.
CSVAREGREQYF
TGCAGCGTTGCGCGGGAGGGCCGCGAGCAGTACTTC
>TRBV7-2|TRBJ2-7|TRBD2|.
CASSRGASGYEQYF
TGTGCCAGCAGCCGTGGAGCTAGCGGCTACGAGCAGTACTTC
>TRBV3-1/TRBV3-2|TRBJ2-5|.|once
CASSQQRAEETQYF
TGTGCCAGCAGCCAACAGCGGGCGGAAGAGACCCAGTACTTC
>TRBV14|TRBJ2-3|.|.
CASSQDLLTDTQYF
TGTGCCAGCAGCCAAGATTTACTCACAGATACGCAGTATTTT
>TRBV6-4|TRBJ2-1|TRBD2|.
CASSEEAGGSYNEQFF
TGTGCCAGCAGTGAGGAAGCGGGGGGATCCTACAATGAGCAGTTCTTC
>TRBV6-5|TRBJ1-2|.|.
CASRAGNYGYTF
TGTGCCAGCAGAGCGGGGAACTATGGCTACACCTTC
>TRBV7-2|TRBJ2-7|.|.
CASSLNRNYEQYF
TGTGCCAGCAGCTTAAACAGGAACTACGAGCAGTACTTC
>TRBV24-1|TRBJ2-3|.|.
CATSDPTIGDFTDTQYF
TGTGCCACCAGTGATCCTACTATCGGGGATTTCACAGATACGCAGTATTTT
>TRBV2|TRBJ2-5|.|.
CASSEARETQYF
TGTGCCAGCAGTGAAGCGAGAGAGACCCAGTACTTC
>TRBV7-8|TRBJ1-2|.|.
CASSLAVGRGYTF
TGTGCCAGCAGCTTAGCCGTCGGTCGGGGCTACACCTTC
>TRBV9|TRBJ2-7|TRBD2|.
CASSVATSSGEIAYEQYF
TGTGCCAGCAGCGTAGCTACGTCTAGCGGGGAAATTGCCTACGAGCAGTACTTC
>TRBV27|TRBJ1-5|.|.
CASSLEGSRNNQPQHF
TGTGCCAGCAGTCTAGAGGGCTCCAGAAACAATCAGCCCCAGCATTTT
>TRBV6-5|TRBJ2-3|.|.
CASSYGRGTSTDTQYF
TGTGCCAGCAGTTACGGAAGGGGGACGAGCACAGATACGCAGTATTTT
>TRBV28|TRBJ2-3|.|.
CASTQGGSTTDTQYF
TGTGCCAGCACCCAGGGGGGCTCGACCACAGATACGCAGTATTTT
>TRBV2|TRBJ2-7|TRBD1|.
CASTPGQRTQEQYF
TGTGCCAGCACCCCGGGACAGAGAACCCAAGAGCAGTACTTC
>TRBV18|TRBJ1-1|.|.
CASSRGLIGGENTEAFF
TGTGCCAGCTCCCGGGGATTGATTGGGGGGGAGAACACTGAAGCTTTCTTT